The clone carrying this TCR beta chain was seen once. Methods used by the authors: Reference gene primer amplification yielded estimated nucleated cell counts. Sequencing used immunoSEQ multiplex PCR; TCRdb keeps in-frame clones, though not all of them. V and J calls and clone size come straight from that table; D and trimming were deduced from the DNA. Of some 100,000 clones in the sample, approximately 81% were seen once. This record belongs to a study of blood T cell repertoires in COVID-19. Study-level information: Samples taken during acute and convalescent COVID-19 were collected in the United States, Italy and Spain. Sources were T cells, B-cell-depleted T cells, or PBMCs; the material itself was cDNA or gDNA.

Trimming cost V 0 bases and J 4 bases, with 13 bases left between them. Germline V lookup: CDR1 ENHRY, CDR2 SYGVKD. The CDR3 has 16 amino acids. The genes are TRBV10-3 and TRBJ1-3; D is ambiguous. Specimen: peripheral blood. The receptor comes from a man older than 75 with active or convalescent COVID-19. DNA of the CDR3: TGTGCCATCAGTGAGTCCGCGGGTCAGTCCGGAAACACCATATATTTT. Translating gives CAISESAGQSGNTIYF.